The present T cell receptor beta chain was sequenced within a study of read filtering for tumor transcriptome and immune sequencing. Study in general: DNase treatment preceded whole-transcriptome library preparation. Per sample, TCR-region reads ranged about 4 to 11 million by IR-seq, roughly 75 to 1273 by RNA-seq.

The library was built from roughly 400 ng RNA with molecular barcoded adaptors for alpha/delta and beta/gamma chains. TCRdb recomputed calls from the reads with MiXCR, one row per CDR3 protein. The table includes more than 100,000 distinct CDR3 sequences, less than 15% detected once. From germline, CDR1 is SGHTA and CDR2 FQGNSA. The CDR3 length is 14 residues. Trimming removed 4 bases from V and 3 bases from J; junction bases left unmatched: 3. This clonotype was detected many times. This chain connects TRBV7-2 to TRBJ1-5, with TRBD1 matching over 7 bases. This clonotype was sampled from a donor at least 40 years old with multiple myeloma. Input material: a population of CD138-negative cells sorted from bone marrow. The CDR3 nucleotides are TGTGCCAGCAGCTCGGGACAGTACAATCAGCCCCAGCATTTT. Residues: CASSSGQYNQPQHF.